This passage covers 30 T cell receptor beta chains from one sample sequenced in a study of identical twins. TCRdb re-called the 5' RACE reads through MiXCR, storing one row per CDR3 protein. The sample includes 300,000 to 400,000 distinct CDR3 sequences, 12% of them seen just once. These sequences were also reported in another study, on yellow fever vaccine responses in identical twins.

Sequenced: CD8+ T cells sorted from blood. The origin of the receptors is a woman aged 18-35 years in good health.

The CDR3 here is CASSSEAGAVSGANVLTF. The CDR3 DNA follows: TGTGCCAGCAGCTCCGAAGCGGGGGCAGTCTCCGGGGCCAACGTCCTGACTTTC. V and J are TRBV11-1 and TRBJ2-6; TRBD2 matches at 8 bases. Germline V gene lookup returns CDR1 SGHAT and CDR2 FQDESV (reference sequence). The CDR3 length is 18 residues. V shed 4 bases and J 4 bases; nucleotides not matched to a gene: 12. Variable domain in full (rest from reference TRBV11-1 and TRBJ2-6): EAEVAQSPRYKITEKSQAVAFWCDPISGHATLYWYRQILGQGPELLVQFQDESVVDDSQLPKDRFSAERLKGVDSTLKIQPAELGDSAMYLCASSSEAGAVSGANVLTFGAGSRLTVL.

The rearrangement links TRBV27 to TRBJ2-7; D call uncertain. The germline gives CDR1 MNHEY, CDR2 SMNVEV (reference sequence). This CDR3 spans 14 amino acids. The ends were cut back, 3 bases at V and 5 bases at J, with 14 bases in the middle. The CDR3 protein is CASSFSRLGDEQYF. The DNA of the CDR3 is TGTGCCAGCAGTTTTTCGCGACTGGGTGACGAGCAGTACTTC.

The V gene is TRBV2, the J gene TRBJ2-7; TRBD2 matches 7 bases. The CDR3 sequence is 15 residues long. The V gene's germline CDR1 is SNHLY and CDR2 FYNNEI. V lost 3 bases to trimming and J lost 6 bases; unmatched junction nucleotides: 11. The CDR3 DNA reads TGTGCCAGCAGTGAGGGACGGGGCGGGAGAAGCGAGCAGTACTTC. This translates into CASSEGRGGRSEQYF.

This clonotype occurred a few times. The chain recombines TRBV6-2 or TRBV6-3 with TRBJ2-7; the D is unclear. This CDR3 has 11 amino acids. CDR1 MNHEY and CDR2 SVGEGT come from the germline V gene. Trimming left V 9 bases short and J 2 bases short, with 8 bases between. The CDR3 is CASTSTYEQYF. In DNA, the CDR3 is TGTGCCAGTACGTCTACCTACGAGCAGTACTTC.

This clonotype showed up just a few times. The chain is built from TRBV5-1 and TRBJ2-1; D remains ambiguous. This CDR3 spans 13 amino acids. The germline V gene encodes CDR1 SGHRS and CDR2 YFSETQ. V lost 4 bases, J lost 2 bases, and 7 bases lay in between. The CDR3 protein is CASSAVAYNEQFF. CDR3 DNA: TGCGCCAGCAGCGCAGTAGCCTACAATGAGCAGTTCTTC.

The table lists this clonotype with a few counts. The chain couples TRBV9 to TRBJ2-7; the D call may be TRBD1 or TRBD2 (6 bases each). Germline assignment: CDR1 SGDLS and CDR2 YYNGEE. There are 15 residues in the CDR3. V lost 3 bases, J lost 2 bases, and 15 bases lay in between. This CDR3 reads CASSALGGGTYEQYF. For the CDR3, the DNA is TGTGCCAGCAGCGCTCTGGGGGGCGGGACCTACGAGCAGTACTTC.

The sample holds many counts of this clonotype. The chain uses TRBV15 and TRBJ2-1, with a possible D match to TRBD1 (5 bases). V was cut by 5 bases and J by 4 bases, with 12 bases left in between. CDR3 size: 14 residues. The germline CDR1 and CDR2 sequences are LNHNV and YYDKDF (reference sequence). This CDR3 reads CATSGAEPYNEQFF. The CDR3 nucleotides read TGTGCCACCAGCGGGGCAGAGCCATACAATGAGCAGTTCTTC.

V gene TRBV2 combines with J gene TRBJ2-3; D is undetermined. V shed 7 bases and J shed 4 bases, with 6 bases lying between them. CDR3 length equals 11 residues. Per germline, CDR1 SNHLY and CDR2 FYNNEI. The CDR3 DNA sequence: TGTGCCAGCAACCTCGCAGATACGCAGTATTTT. Protein product: CASNLADTQYF.

Within the sample, this clonotype is medium-sized (0.01 to 0.1%). This sequence joins TRBV5-1 and TRBJ2-1, with D unresolved. Germline V lookup: CDR1 SGHRS, CDR2 YFSETQ. The CDR3 extends over 13 amino acids. V was shortened by 5 bases and J by 5 bases, with 11 bases between the two germline ends. Here the CDR3 DNA reads TGCGCCAGCAGTGGTTTGAACGACAATGAGCAGTTCTTC. Translating it yields CASSGLNDNEQFF.

This clonotype was observed a few times. The genes are TRBV28 and TRBJ1-1; D unclear. Germline loops: CDR1 MDHEN, CDR2 SYDVKM. V was cut by 2 bases and J by 4 bases, with 8 bases left in between. This CDR3 has 13 amino acids. CDR3 residues: CASSLSGVTEAFF. The CDR3, as DNA: TGTGCCAGCAGTTTAAGCGGTGTCACTGAAGCTTTCTTT.

This clonotype has more than one count but fewer than ten. The chain is built from TRBV7-9 and TRBJ2-5; D remains ambiguous. V lost 1 base and J 5 bases, leaving 5 bases between the germline ends. Germline-derived CDR1 and CDR2 are SEHNR and FQNEAQ (reference sequence). There are 12 residues in the CDR3. The chain's CDR3 is CASSLDSETQYF. The CDR3 DNA reads TGTGCCAGCAGCTTAGATTCGGAGACCCAGTACTTC.

J is TRBJ2-7 and V is TRBV9, with D perhaps given as TRBD1 or TRBD2 (5 bases each). V was clipped by 0 bases and J by 4 bases, with 11 bases between them. Germline loops: CDR1 SGDLS, CDR2 YYNGEE. This CDR3 contains 14 residues. In nucleotides, the CDR3 is TGTGCCAGCAGCGTAGCTGTGGGGACGTACGAGCAGTACTTC. Encoded protein: CASSVAVGTYEQYF.

This clonotype occurred a few times. This chain joins TRBV3-1 and TRBJ2-1; 16 bases are shared with TRBD2. The CDR3 runs 17 residues. Trimming cost V 3 bases and J 8 bases; bases outside gene matches: 7. The germline V gene has CDR1 LGHDT and CDR2 YNNKEL (reference sequence). This CDR3 reads CASSQGLAGGAGDEQFF. The CDR3 coding sequence is TGTGCCAGCAGCCAGGGACTAGCGGGAGGGGCAGGAGATGAGCAGTTCTTC.

In its sample, this clonotype was seen many times. This chain connects TRBV12-3 or TRBV12-4 to TRBJ2-1; 7 positions match TRBD1. Losses at the gene ends were 3 bases for V and 4 bases for J; bases not matched to a gene: 9. The CDR3 loop spans 16 amino acids. The CDR3: CASSFGDREPYNEQFF. CDR3 DNA: TGTGCCAGCAGTTTTGGAGACAGGGAACCTTACAATGAGCAGTTCTTC.

CDR3 residues: CASSLVPWVGETQYF. DNA of the CDR3: TGTGCCAGCAGCTTAGTCCCTTGGGTCGGGGAGACCCAGTACTTC. The chain carries TRBV7-7 and TRBJ2-5, with D unresolved. Trimming cost V 1 base and J 5 bases, with 14 bases left between them. The germline V gene has CDR1 SSHAT and CDR2 FNYEAQ (reference sequence). CDR3 length equals 15 residues.

The V call is TRBV4-1, the J call TRBJ2-6; D is unclear. The CDR3 length is 17 residues. Trimming cost V 4 bases and J 0 bases, with 13 bases left between them. The germline V gene encodes CDR1 MGHRA and CDR2 YSYEKL. CDR3 bases: TGCGCCAGCAGCCCCCTCGGAGAGGTCTCTGGGGCCAACGTCCTGACTTTC. As protein: CASSPLGEVSGANVLTF.

In the case of this clonotype: The junction and the germline gene differ at one end; a read error may be behind it. The rearrangement links TRBV28 to TRBJ1-5; TRBD1 might be the D (5 bases). The germline gives CDR1 MDHEN, CDR2 SYDVKM. The CDR3 spans 14 residues. As DNA, the CDR3 is TGTGCCTGCGGCTGGCAGGGCCACAATCTGCCCCAGCATTTT. Translated: CACGWQGHNLPQHF.

V and J are TRBV20-1 and TRBJ2-1; D gene ambiguous. V was cut by 3 bases and J by 5 bases, with 11 bases left in between. This CDR3 contains 13 residues. The V gene's germline CDR1 is DFQATT and CDR2 SNEGSKA (reference sequence). This CDR3 is CSASWRRDNEQFF. CDR3 sequence (DNA): TGCAGTGCTAGTTGGCGCCGGGACAATGAGCAGTTCTTC.

The sample holds a few counts of this clonotype. The J gene is TRBJ2-2, the V gene TRBV11-3; D call uncertain. Looked up from germline, CDR1 is SGHNT and CDR2 is YENEEA. The CDR3 covers 14 residues. Trimming cost V 6 bases and J 1 base, with 9 bases left between them. The CDR3 spells CASSSWENTGELFF. CDR3 bases: TGTGCCAGCAGTTCGTGGGAGAACACCGGGGAGCTGTTTTTT.

The chain is built from TRBV28 and TRBJ2-7, with a tentative D call TRBD1 (5 bases). Trimming removed 4 bases from V and 3 bases from J, with 13 bases in between. Germline V gene data show CDR1 as MDHEN and CDR2 as SYDVKM. This CDR3 has 14 amino acids. This CDR3 is CASSSRMGRYEQYV. The CDR3 nucleotides read TGTGCCAGCAGTTCACGAATGGGGCGCTACGAGCAGTACGTC.

Only a few counts were recorded for this clonotype. J is TRBJ2-3 and V is TRBV7-8; 15 bases line up with TRBD2. In germline, CDR1 is SGHVS, CDR2 FQNEAQ. V shed 4 bases and J 1 base; nucleotides not matched to a gene: 9. This CDR3 comprises 19 residues. The DNA for the CDR3 is TGTGCCAGCAGCTATAAATCCGGGACTAGCGGGGGGCGCACAGATACGCAGTATTTT. It encodes CASSYKSGTSGGRTDTQYF.

The genes are TRBV7-6 and TRBJ1-6; D is possibly TRBD1 (6 bases). Trimming removed 4 bases from V and 7 bases from J, with 11 bases in between. The CDR3 has 14 amino acids. From germline, CDR1 is SGHVS and CDR2 FNYEAQ. The CDR3 loop is CASSSPGVNSPLHF. The DNA for the CDR3 is TGTGCCAGCAGCTCACCAGGGGTAAATTCACCCCTCCACTTT. Looking up the rest from reference TRBV7-6 and TRBJ1-6 gives the full variable domain: GAGVSQSPRYKVTKRGQDVALRCDPISGHVSLYWYRQALGQGPEFLTYFNYEAQQDKSGLPNDRFSAERPEGSISTLTIQRTEQRDSAMYRCASSSPGVNSPLHFGNGTRLTVT.

This clonotype was observed a handful of times. V gene TRBV27 combines with J gene TRBJ1-1; possibly TRBD1 for D (6 bases). The CDR3 runs to 14 residues. From germline, CDR1 is MNHEY and CDR2 SMNVEV (reference sequence). Trimming left V 4 bases short and J 4 bases short, with 13 bases between. Written as DNA, the CDR3 is TGTGCCAGCAGTTACGGGAAGGGGGTCACTGAAGCTTTCTTT. The encoded protein is CASSYGKGVTEAFF.

The table lists this clonotype with a few counts. The rearrangement links TRBV2 to TRBJ2-1; 8 bases line up with TRBD2. Germline V CDR1 and CDR2: SNHLY, FYNNEI. Unmatched junction bases numbered 4, after V lost 4 bases and J lost 5 bases. CDR3 length: 14 residues. The CDR3 DNA reads TGTGCCAGCAGTGCTATCGGGAGGGACAATGAGCAGTTCTTC. It translates to CASSAIGRDNEQFF.

This clonotype was found many times. V and J are TRBV5-1 and TRBJ2-7; either TRBD1 or TRBD2 may fit D (5 bases each). Trimming left V 4 bases short and J 2 bases short, with 13 bases between. Germline V gives CDR1 SGHRS, CDR2 YFSETQ. The CDR3 runs 14 residues. This chain's CDR3 is CASSPEDNTYEQYF. The CDR3 DNA reads TGCGCCAGCAGCCCGGAGGACAACACCTACGAGCAGTACTTC. The whole variable domain, remainder taken from reference TRBV5-1 and TRBJ2-7, is KAGVTQTPRYLIKTRGQQVTLSCSPISGHRSVSWYQQTPGQGLQFLFEYFSETQRNKGNFPGRFSGRQFSNSRSEMNVSTLELGDSALYLCASSPEDNTYEQYFGPGTRLTVT.

This clonotype was detected ten times or more. This chain links TRBV12-3 or TRBV12-4 with TRBJ2-1; D remains ambiguous. The CDR3 spans 11 residues. With 7 bases removed from V and 5 bases from J, the gap between germline ends came to 6 bases. The CDR3 loop is CASILNNEQFF. The CDR3 nucleotides are TGTGCCAGCATTCTCAACAATGAGCAGTTCTTC.

The chain employs TRBV9 and TRBJ2-2; TRBD2 matches at 8 bases. After removal of 3 bases from V and 5 bases from J, the junction contained 12 bases not matched to a gene. Germline-derived CDR1 and CDR2 are SGDLS and YYNGEE. The CDR3 runs to 17 residues. The DNA of the CDR3 is TGTGCCAGCAGCGCCCTACCGGGACTAGAAAGGACCGGGGAGCTGTTTTTT. The encoded protein is CASSALPGLERTGELFF.

The genes are TRBV3-1 and TRBJ2-1; D is unclear. V was pared by 4 bases and J by 4 bases, with 14 bases between. The germline CDR1 and CDR2 sequences are LGHDT and YNNKEL (reference sequence). The length of the CDR3 is 15 residues. The DNA of the CDR3 is TGTGCCAGCAGCCTACCCGGAGACCTTTACAATGAGCAGTTCTTC. Amino acids: CASSLPGDLYNEQFF.

This clonotype was recorded many times. The chain is built from TRBV12-3 or TRBV12-4 and TRBJ2-7; either TRBD1 or TRBD2 may supply D (5 bases each). This CDR3 comprises 14 residues. V was shortened by 4 bases and J by 3 bases, with 13 bases between the two germline ends. The CDR3 protein is CASSSGDRSYEQYF. The CDR3 DNA sequence: TGTGCCAGCAGTTCCGGGGACCGAAGCTACGAGCAGTACTTC.

The V and J genes are TRBV28 and TRBJ1-4, with TRBD1 identical over 8 bases. Germline assignment: CDR1 MDHEN and CDR2 SYDVKM. After removal of 7 bases from V and 4 bases from J, the junction contained 11 bases not matched to a gene. The CDR3 is 16 residues long. CDR3 coding DNA: TGTGCCAGCACCCTAGGCAGGGGGCAAAGTAATGAAAAACTGTTTTTT. Its protein is CASTLGRGQSNEKLFF.